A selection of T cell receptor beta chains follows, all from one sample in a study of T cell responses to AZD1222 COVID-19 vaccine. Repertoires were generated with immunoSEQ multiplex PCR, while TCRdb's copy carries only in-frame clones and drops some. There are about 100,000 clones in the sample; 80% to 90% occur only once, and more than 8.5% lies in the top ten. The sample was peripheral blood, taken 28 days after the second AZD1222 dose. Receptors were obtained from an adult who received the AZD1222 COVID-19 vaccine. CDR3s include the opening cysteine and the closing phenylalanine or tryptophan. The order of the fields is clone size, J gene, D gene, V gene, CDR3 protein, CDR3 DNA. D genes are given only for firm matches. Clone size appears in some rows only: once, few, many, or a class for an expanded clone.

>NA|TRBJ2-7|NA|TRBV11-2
CASSPGSSRTYEQYF
TGTGCCAGCAGCCCCGGGAGTAGCCGCACCTACGAGCAGTACTTC
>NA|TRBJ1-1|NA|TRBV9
CASSPSGRNTEAFF
TGTGCCAGCAGCCCCTCTGGCAGGAACACTGAAGCTTTCTTT
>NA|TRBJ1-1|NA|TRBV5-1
CASSFGQNTEAFF
TGCGCCAGCAGCTTCGGACAGAACACTGAAGCTTTCTTT
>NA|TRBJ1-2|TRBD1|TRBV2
CASSGTGGADGYTF
TGTGCCAGCAGCGGAACAGGGGGCGCGGACGGCTACACCTTC
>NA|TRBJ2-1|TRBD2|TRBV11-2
CASSSLSSSGSYNEQFF
TGTGCCAGCAGCTCCCTCTCCTCTAGCGGCTCCTACAATGAGCAGTTCTTC
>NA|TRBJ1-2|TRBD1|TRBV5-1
CASSSDSDRGTRGGYTF
TGCGCCAGCAGTTCGGACAGCGACAGGGGGACGAGGGGCGGCTACACCTTC
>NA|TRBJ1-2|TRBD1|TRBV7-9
CASSPGQGAGYGYTF
TGTGCCAGCAGCCCGGGACAGGGGGCGGGCTATGGCTACACCTTC
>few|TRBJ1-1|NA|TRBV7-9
CASSSTARLGTFF
TGTGCCAGCTCCAGTACAGCCCGCCTTGGGACTTTCTTT
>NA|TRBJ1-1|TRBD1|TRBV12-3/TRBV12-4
CASSVQGGTEAFF
TGTGCCAGCAGTGTACAGGGGGGCACTGAAGCTTTCTTT
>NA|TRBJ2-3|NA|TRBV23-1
CASSQSLGCGGTYTQYF
TGCGCCAGCAGTCAATCATTGGGGTGTGGGGGGACCTATACGCAGTATTTT
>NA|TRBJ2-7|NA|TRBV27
CASSFDQTGIYEQYF
TGTGCCAGCAGTTTCGACCAAACGGGCATATACGAGCAGTACTTC
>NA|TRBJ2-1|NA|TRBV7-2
CASSPPGTAYNEQFF
TGTGCCAGCAGCCCGCCCGGGACGGCATACAATGAGCAGTTCTTC
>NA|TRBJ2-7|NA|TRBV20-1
CSASPSAYSYEQYF
TGCAGTGCTAGTCCTAGCGCGTACTCCTACGAGCAGTACTTC
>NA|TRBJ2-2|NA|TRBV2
CASSEVGGSTGELFF
TGTGCCAGCAGTGAAGTTGGGGGATCCACCGGGGAGCTGTTTTTT
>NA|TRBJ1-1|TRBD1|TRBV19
CASSLTGKNTEAFF
TGTGCCAGTAGTCTGACAGGGAAGAACACTGAAGCTTTCTTT
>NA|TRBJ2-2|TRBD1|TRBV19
CASSILDRGWTGELFF
TGTGCCAGTAGTATATTGGACAGGGGGTGGACCGGGGAGCTGTTTTTT
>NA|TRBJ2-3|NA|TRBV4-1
CASRPQGADTQYF
TGCGCCAGCAGACCTCAGGGTGCAGATACGCAGTATTTT
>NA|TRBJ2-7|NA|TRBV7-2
CASSFVGAYEQYF
TGTGCCAGCAGCTTCGTGGGAGCCTACGAGCAGTACTTC
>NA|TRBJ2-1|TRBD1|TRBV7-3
CASSRRTGANEQFF
TGTGCCAGCAGCCGGAGGACAGGCGCCAATGAGCAGTTCTTC
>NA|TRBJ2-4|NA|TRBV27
CASSLSAAIAKNIQYF
TGTGCCAGCAGTTTATCGGCGGCGATAGCCAAAAACATTCAGTACTTC
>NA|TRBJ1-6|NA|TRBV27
CASSLYGRGGSPLHF
TGTGCCAGCAGTTTATACGGCAGGGGAGGGTCACCCCTCCACTTT
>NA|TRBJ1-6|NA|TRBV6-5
CASSRSSYNSPLHF
TGTGCCAGCAGCCGGTCTAGCTATAATTCACCCCTCCACTTT